The next 17 T cell receptor beta chains were all read from a single sample in a study of T cell changes during pregnancy in multiple sclerosis. Profiling relied on immunoSEQ multiplex PCR, and the TCRdb table lists in-frame clones only, not all of them. The table includes 60,000 to 70,000 clones, 91% detected once. The sequencing used peripheral blood, collected in the third trimester of pregnancy. These receptors were taken from a female donor in good health, enrolled as a control in a pregnancy study.

The genes are TRBV27 and TRBJ2-7; D is possibly TRBD2 (6 bases). The V gene lost 8 bases and the J gene lost 6 bases, with 20 bases spanning the gap. The germline CDR1 and CDR2 sequences are MNHEY and SMNVEV (reference sequence). This CDR3 is 14 amino acids long. CDR3: CASALRGGWSEQYF. The CDR3 nucleotides are TGTGCCAGCGCGTTGAGGGGAGGATGGAGCGAGCAGTACTTC.

J is TRBJ2-1 and V is TRBV6-1; the D gene is possibly TRBD1 (6 bases). CDR1 MNHNS and CDR2 SASEGT come from the germline V gene. The CDR3 totals 15 residues. V lost 6 bases to trimming and J lost 4 bases, with 16 bases between them. The CDR3 loop reads CASSPFQQGYNEQFF. The CDR3 DNA follows: TGTGCCAGCAGCCCTTTTCAACAGGGTTACAATGAGCAGTTCTTC.

The rearrangement joins TRBV19 to TRBJ2-7; D call uncertain. V was shortened by 5 bases and J by 4 bases, with 15 bases between the two germline ends. Per the germline V gene, CDR1 is LNHDA and CDR2 is SQIVND (reference sequence). This CDR3 has 14 amino acids. CDR3 residues: CASSESRLLYEQYF. The CDR3 region has the DNA TGTGCCAGTAGTGAGTCCAGGTTACTTTACGAGCAGTACTTC.

In DNA, the CDR3 is TGTGCCAGCAGTTTAGGCGGGGGACGGTACGAGCAGTACTTC. Its protein product is CASSLGGGRYEQYF. The chain combines TRBV28 with TRBJ2-7, with 7 bases fitting TRBD2. Germline CDR1 reads MDHEN; CDR2 reads SYDVKM. CDR3 length: 14 amino acids. Trimming cost V 2 bases and J 4 bases; bases outside gene matches: 5.

The rearrangement links TRBV19 to TRBJ2-1; 8 positions agree with TRBD2. The CDR3 extends over 15 amino acids. V dropped 3 bases and J dropped 4; count of bases not matched to a gene: 5. Germline CDR1 is LNHDA and CDR2 is SQIVND (reference sequence). CDR3 sequence reads: CASSIELAAYNEQFF. In DNA, the CDR3 is TGTGCCAGTAGTATTGAACTAGCGGCTTACAATGAGCAGTTCTTC.

The chain has TRBV18 and TRBJ2-1; a weak D match, TRBD2 (5 bases). The CDR3 runs 17 residues. V was clipped by 8 bases and J by 9 bases, with 29 bases between them. The V gene's germline CDR1 is KGHSH and CDR2 LQKENI. The CDR3 is CASVGLSLGGGGFEQFF. For the CDR3, the DNA is TGTGCCAGCGTTGGGTTATCGCTAGGAGGCGGCGGGTTTGAGCAGTTCTTC.

This chain links TRBV28 with TRBJ1-2; the match to TRBD1 covers 7 bases. Germline CDR1 MDHEN, CDR2 SYDVKM. The CDR3 totals 15 residues. With 5 bases clipped from V and 5 bases from J, the junction kept 11 bases outside the gene matches. The chain's CDR3 is CASSTSNRGVYGYTF. CDR3 nucleotide sequence: TGTGCCAGCAGTACCTCAAACAGGGGTGTTTATGGCTACACCTTC.

This chain connects TRBV27 to TRBJ2-5; possible D gene TRBD2, 5 bases. Germline CDR1 reads MNHEY; CDR2 reads SMNVEV (reference sequence). The V end lost 4 bases, the J end lost 4 bases, and 16 bases lay between the germline ends. This CDR3 contains 15 residues. The CDR3 DNA is TGTGCCAGCAGTTCCCTTAGCGTTTCCCGAGAGACCCAGTACTTC. Translation: CASSSLSVSRETQYF.

This clone was seen just once. J is TRBJ2-6 and V is TRBV5-1; 13 bases are shared with TRBD2. V dropped 4 bases and J dropped 1; count of bases not matched to a gene: 8. Germline loops: CDR1 SGHRS, CDR2 YFSETQ. The CDR3 spans 19 residues. CDR3 in DNA: TGCGCCAGCAGCAATACAGGACTAGCGGGAGAGTCTGGGGCCAACGTCCTGACTTTC. The encoded protein is CASSNTGLAGESGANVLTF.

The rearrangement links TRBV11-3 to TRBJ2-2; a possible D gene is TRBD2 (5 bases). This CDR3 comprises 16 residues. V was cut by 2 bases and J by 4 bases, with 14 bases left in between. Germline lookup yields CDR1 SGHNT and CDR2 YENEEA. The CDR3 sequence: CASSLRGSPTTGELFF. CDR3 bases: TGTGCCAGCAGCTTACGAGGGAGCCCAACCACCGGGGAGCTGTTTTTT.

The rearrangement links TRBV7-3 to TRBJ1-1; TRBD1 might be the D (6 bases). This CDR3 is 12 amino acids long. V lost 3 bases to trimming and J lost 8 bases, with 10 bases between them. Germline V gene sequence: CDR1 SGHTA, CDR2 FQGTGA. CDR3 amino acids: CASSFSGVEAFF. The CDR3 region has the DNA TGTGCCAGCAGCTTTTCAGGGGTAGAAGCTTTCTTT. Full variable domain (missing parts from reference TRBV7-3 and TRBJ1-1): GAGVSQTPSNKVTEKGKYVELRCDPISGHTALYWYRQSLGQGPEFLIYFQGTGAADDSGLPNDRFFAVRPEGSVSTLKIQRTERGDSAVYLCASSFSGVEAFFGQGTRLTVV.

The CDR3 DNA is TGTGCCAGCAGCACGGATTCGGCTAGCGGGAGGGCCCCAGATACGCAGTATTTT. This codes for CASSTDSASGRAPDTQYF. The gene calls are TRBV2 and TRBJ2-3; 12 nucleotides align to TRBD2. The V and J ends lost 6 bases and 4 bases, in that order; junction bases with no gene match: 14. Germline V gene lookup returns CDR1 SNHLY and CDR2 FYNNEI. There are 18 residues in the CDR3.

The chain combines TRBV28 with TRBJ1-3; 8 bases are a match to TRBD1. The CDR3 spans 16 residues. Per the germline V gene, CDR1 is MDHEN and CDR2 is SYDVKM. V was clipped by 8 bases and J by 4 bases; unmatched bases: 13. The DNA for the CDR3 is TGTGCCAGCGGCGTGCCTCAGGGGGCGGGCGGAAACACCATATATTTT. This encodes CASGVPQGAGGNTIYF.

This clone was detected once. The V and J genes are TRBV28 and TRBJ1-5, with 8 bases aligning to TRBD1. Per germline, CDR1 MDHEN and CDR2 SYDVKM. This CDR3 contains 14 residues. The ends lost 4 bases at V and 2 bases at J; junction bases unmatched: 1. The CDR3 sequence is CASSWGQGNQPQHF. The CDR3 region has the DNA TGTGCCAGCAGTTGGGGACAGGGCAATCAGCCCCAGCATTTT. Complete variable domain (other parts from reference TRBV28 and TRBJ1-5): DVKVTQSSRYLVKRTGEKVFLECVQDMDHENMFWYRQDPGLGLRLIYFSYDVKMKEKGDIPEGYSVSREKKERFSLILESASTNQTSMYLCASSWGQGNQPQHFGDGTRLSIL.

Written as DNA, the CDR3 is TGTGCCAGCAGCCTCCCTGAGGGAGTTGTGGAGACCCAGTACTTC. Translated: CASSLPEGVVETQYF. The J gene is TRBJ2-5, the V gene TRBV28; D might be TRBD2 (5 bases). Per the germline V gene, CDR1 is MDHEN and CDR2 is SYDVKM. The V end was cut by 6 bases, the J end by 5 bases, with 19 bases between. This CDR3 has 15 residues.

This chain uses TRBV19 with TRBJ1-1, with no clear D. CDR1 and CDR2 from the germline V gene are LNHDA and SQIVND (reference sequence). This CDR3 has 13 residues. Trimming left V 3 bases short and J 1 base short, with 6 bases between. CDR3 amino acids: CASSIYRNTEAFF. In DNA, the CDR3 is TGTGCCAGTAGTATCTACAGGAACACTGAAGCTTTCTTT.

The CDR3 protein is CASSPTRTSSVGELFF. CDR3 nucleotide sequence: TGTGCCAGCTCACCAACACGGACTAGTTCCGTCGGGGAGCTGTTTTTT. The rearrangement joins TRBV18 to TRBJ2-2, with 7 nucleotides matching TRBD2. The J segment lost 7 bases and the V segment lost 2 bases, leaving 10 bases of the junction unmatched. CDR1 is KGHSH, CDR2 LQKENI, per germline. This CDR3 spans 16 amino acids. Supplemented by reference TRBV18 and TRBJ2-2, the full variable domain reads NAGVMQNPRHLVRRRGQEARLRCSPMKGHSHVYWYRQLPEEGLKFMVYLQKENIIDESGMPKERFSAEFPKEGPSILRIQQVVRGDSAAYFCASSPTRTSSVGELFFGEGSRLTVL.